This record covers a single TCR beta chain. The V gene's germline CDR1 is GTSNPN and CDR2 SVGIG (reference sequence). The CDR3 covers 15 residues. V was pared by 0 bases and J by 0 bases, with 9 bases between. This sample is part of a study of blood T cell repertoires in COVID-19. The method was immunoSEQ multiplex PCR; TCRdb's version includes in-frame clones alone and lacks a portion of them. The sample carries about 80,000 clones, 70% to 90% recorded once. V usage is TRBV30 and J usage is TRBJ1-5; unclear D gene. Sequencing used peripheral blood. This sequence was found in a woman of 80 years or more with acute or convalescent COVID-19. In DNA, the CDR3 is TGTGCCTGGAGTGTGTCAGGCCATAGCAATCAGCCCCAGCATTTT. This gives the protein CAWSVSGHSNQPQHF.